The 4 T cell receptor beta chains below come from one sample, sequenced in a study of cytomegalovirus exposure and HLA in healthy donors. The primer mix had 60 Vbeta and 13 Jbeta primers. Repertoires were generated with immunoSEQ multiplex PCR, while TCRdb's copy carries only in-frame clones and drops some. The sample carries roughly 230,000 clones, more than 75% recorded once. The sample comprised PBMCs. All receptors come from a girl under 10 years old in good health and CMV-seronegative.

This clone has a single count. The chain joins TRBV28 to TRBJ2-4; 12 bases align to TRBD1. From germline, CDR1 is MDHEN and CDR2 SYDVKM. V was pared by 5 bases and J by 8 bases, with 10 bases of the junction left unmatched. This CDR3 comprises 16 residues. The CDR3 loop reads CASSAPGQGAQYIQYF. The DNA for the CDR3 is TGTGCCAGCAGTGCCCCGGGACAGGGGGCGCAATACATTCAGTACTTC.

V usage is TRBV10-1 and J usage is TRBJ1-1; D unresolved. Trimming took off 4 bases at V and 0 bases at J, with 3 bases between the two ends. This CDR3 has 12 amino acids. Germline V lookup: CDR1 WNHNN, CDR2 SYGVQD (reference sequence). In DNA, the CDR3 is TGCGCCAGCAGTGGGCTGAACACTGAAGCTTTCTTT. Translation: CASSGLNTEAFF.

The CDR3 DNA reads TGTGCCAGCAGTTACCCGAAGGGACAGGGGTTTTTCGGCTACACCTTC. Amino acids: CASSYPKGQGFFGYTF. The chain joins TRBV6-5 to TRBJ1-2, with 10 bases identical to TRBD1. CDR1 and CDR2 from the germline V gene are MNHEY and SVGAGI. The V and J ends lost 2 bases and 8 bases, in that order; junction bases with no gene match: 11. This CDR3 region has 16 residues.

DNA for the CDR3: TGTGCCAGCAGTTCCCGACAGGGGAACACTGAAGCTTTCTTT. It encodes CASSSRQGNTEAFF. V usage is TRBV6-5 and J usage is TRBJ1-1; TRBD1 matches 7 bases. Germline V gene lookup returns CDR1 MNHEY and CDR2 SVGAGI. This CDR3 spans 14 amino acids. After removal of 4 bases from V and 1 base from J, the junction contained 3 bases not matched to a gene.